Below, 21 T cell receptor beta chains from the same sample are listed, as sequenced in a study of tumor-infiltrating lymphocytes in primary liver carcinoma. In addition to blood RNA drawn from unsorted whole blood, germline DNA was extracted. A primer in the constant region served to generate TCR beta cDNA from 500 ng of total RNA. Construction of TCR beta libraries relied on three successive nested multiplex PCR rounds employing slightly modified ARM-PCR. Amplification in the first two PCR rounds was performed using TRBV1-TRBV30 forward primers and a C-beta reverse primer for 10 cycles each. TCRdb reprocessed the multiplex PCR reads with MiXCR, giving one entry per CDR3 protein. Of some 320,000 distinct CDR3 sequences listed, roughly two thirds were seen once; the top ten hold approximately 9.4%. Sequencing was carried out using peripheral blood. The receptors stem from a man aged 35-49 years with primary liver carcinoma and hepatitis B virus infection.

Comment on this clonotype: Since a much larger clone is just one base distant, this may be a read error. The rearrangement joins TRBV7-8 to TRBJ2-2; D uncertain. This CDR3 contains 13 residues. Germline V gene data show CDR1 as SGHVS and CDR2 as FQNEAQ. CDR3: CTSSPSPTGELFF. The CDR3 DNA sequence: TGTACCAGCAGCCCCAGTCCCACCGGGGAGCTGTTTTTT.

Of note for this clonotype: A much larger clone is a single base away; this may be a read error. The rearrangement joins TRBV5-6 to TRBJ1-5, with D unclear. Germline V gene data show CDR1 as SGHDT and CDR2 as YYEEEE. CDR3 size: 14 residues. V gave up 0 bases and J gave up 9 bases, with 13 bases separating them. The CDR3 coding sequence is TGTGCCAGCAGCTTGGGCCAGGTCCGTGGGCCCCAGCATTTT. Translation: CASSLGQVRGPQHF.

This clonotype was found many times. The rearrangement uses TRBV5-4 and TRBJ2-1; no definite D call. The CDR3 length is 13 residues. Deletions cut 4 bases from V and 6 bases from J, with 11 bases between. Looked up from germline, CDR1 is SGHNT and CDR2 is YYREEE (reference sequence). CDR3 region: CASSPPSSNEQFF. In DNA, the CDR3 is TGTGCCAGCAGCCCCCCATCTAGCAATGAGCAGTTCTTC.

Remarks on this clonotype: Germline is not matched at one junction end, which may reflect a read error. The V gene is TRBV7-9, the J gene TRBJ2-1; D may be TRBD1 (5 bases). The germline V gene has CDR1 SEHNR and CDR2 FQNEAQ (reference sequence). There are 15 residues in the CDR3. CDR3 protein: CAGSDSLSENNEQFF. The DNA for the CDR3 is TGTGCCGGCAGTGACAGTTTATCCGAAAACAATGAACAGTTCTTC.

The V gene is TRBV5-1, the J gene TRBJ2-2, with 8 bases fitting TRBD1. Germline V CDR1 and CDR2: SGHRS, YFSETQ. After removal of 4 bases from V and 5 bases from J, the junction contained 7 bases not matched to a gene. This CDR3 spans 15 amino acids. Here the CDR3 DNA reads TGCGCCAGCAGCACAGGACAGGGAAGGACCGGGGAGCTGTTTTTT. Translation gives CASSTGQGRTGELFF. The complete variable domain, with remaining parts taken from reference TRBV5-1 and TRBJ2-2, reads KAGVTQTPRYLIKTRGQQVTLSCSPISGHRSVSWYQQTPGQGLQFLFEYFSETQRNKGNFPGRFSGRQFSNSRSEMNVSTLELGDSALYLCASSTGQGRTGELFFGEGSRLTVL.

This clonotype came up many times. The CDR3 DNA reads TGCGCCAGCAGCCAATCACGGGGTGGGGTCTACGAGCAGTACTTC. This translates into CASSQSRGGVYEQYF. The chain carries TRBV4-3 and TRBJ2-7; the D gene is possibly TRBD2 (5 bases). V was clipped by 2 bases and J by 3 bases, with 14 bases between them. The CDR3 has 15 residues. Germline assignment: CDR1 LGHNA and CDR2 YSLEER.

In the case of this clonotype: This may arise from a read error, as a much more abundant clone is one base away. The chain joins TRBV6-5 to TRBJ2-2; D is perhaps TRBD1 (5 bases). The germline V gene encodes CDR1 MNHEY and CDR2 SVGAGI. The CDR3 sequence is 14 residues long. The V end lost 6 bases, the J end lost 3 bases, and 11 bases lay between the germline ends. The CDR3 nucleotides are TGTGCCAGCAGAGGGTCAGGGTACACCGGGGAGCTGTTTTTT. It translates to CASRGSGYTGELFF.

To note about this clonotype: With a much larger clone just one base away, this may be a read error. This chain links TRBV10-3 with TRBJ1-2, with TRBD1 as a possible D gene (6 bases). CDR1 and CDR2 (germline): ENHRY, SYGVKD. This CDR3 is built from 13 residues. CDR3 loop: CAISEPQGHGYIF. DNA for the CDR3: TGTGCCATCAGTGAGCCACAGGGTCATGGCTACATCTTC.

This rearrangement joins TRBV5-1 to TRBJ2-3, with D hard to call. The germline gives CDR1 SGHRS, CDR2 YFSETQ. The length of the CDR3 is 14 residues. V lost 5 bases to trimming and J lost 4 bases, with 14 bases between them. The CDR3 sequence is CASRDPSGADTQYF. CDR3 DNA: TGCGCCAGCAGAGACCCTTCTGGAGCAGATACGCAGTATTTT.

With regard to this clonotype: This may stem from a read error, because a much larger clone lies one nucleotide away. The rearrangement joins TRBV4-3 to TRBJ2-7; D possibly corresponds to TRBD2 (7 bases). The CDR3 consists of 15 residues. CDR1 LGHNA and CDR2 YSLEER come from the germline V gene. The CDR3, as DNA: TGCGCCAGCAGACAAGATCGAGCGGGACAATACGAGCAGTACTTC. Translating gives CASRQDRAGQYEQYF.

The genes are TRBV7-9 and TRBJ2-6, with D uncertain. This CDR3 comprises 18 residues. Germline V gene lookup returns CDR1 SEHNR and CDR2 FQNEAQ (reference sequence). Trimming shortened V by 5 bases and J by 4 bases, and 21 bases separated the two germline ends. CDR3 loop: CASSRASVGLTGANVLTF. The CDR3 nucleotides are TGTGCCAGCAGCCGAGCGTCGGTAGGGTTGACAGGGGCCAACGTCCTGACTTTC.

This clonotype was picked up many times. The chain couples TRBV6-5 to TRBJ1-5, with a possible D match to TRBD1 (5 bases). V gave up 2 bases and J gave up 7 bases, with 12 bases separating them. Germline-derived CDR1 and CDR2 are MNHEY and SVGAGI. CDR3 size: 14 residues. The CDR3 DNA reads TGTGCCAGCAGTTACGCCGGTGGGGCCCAGCCCCAGCATTTT. It yields the protein CASSYAGGAQPQHF.

A word on this clonotype: One junction end disagrees with the germline gene, perhaps due to a read error. The chain couples TRBV11-2 to TRBJ2-5; D perhaps matches TRBD2 (6 bases). This CDR3 region has 16 residues. Germline V gene data show CDR1 as SGHAT and CDR2 as FQNNGV. The chain's CDR3 is CVSSLNSGRSQGTQYF. CDR3 DNA: TGTGTCAGCAGCTTAAATAGTGGGAGGTCCCAAGGGACCCAGTACTTC.

Within the sample, this clonotype is medium-sized. V usage is TRBV11-1 and J usage is TRBJ2-7, with D maybe TRBD1 (5 bases). Trimming left V 5 bases short and J 3 bases short, with 14 bases between. The germline CDR1 and CDR2 sequences are SGHAT and FQDESV (reference sequence). The CDR3 extends over 14 amino acids. The CDR3 DNA follows: TGTGCCAGCAGCCCGCCGCCAGGGTACTACGAGCAGTACTTC. Translating gives CASSPPPGYYEQYF.

This clonotype was observed at least ten times. This sequence joins TRBV6-6 and TRBJ2-1, with D perhaps assigned TRBD1 or TRBD2 (5 bases each). The germline V gene encodes CDR1 MNHNY and CDR2 SVGAGI (reference sequence). Trimming removed 6 bases from V and 7 bases from J, with 16 bases in between. The CDR3 is 14 amino acids. The CDR3 coding sequence is TGTGCCAGCAGGGGGCCCTACGGGATGAATGAGCAGTTCTTC. This gives the protein CASRGPYGMNEQFF.

This clonotype was seen only once. Since a much larger clone is just one base distant, this may be a read error. This rearrangement joins TRBV6-6 to TRBJ2-4, with 7 positions matching TRBD2. This CDR3 comprises 17 residues. The germline V gene encodes CDR1 MNHNY and CDR2 SVGAGI (reference sequence). The V gene end was trimmed by 7 bases and the J gene end by 0 bases; junction bases not matched to a gene: 12. The CDR3 sequence is CASNSTGEGLAKNIQYF. The CDR3 region has the DNA TGTGCCAGCAACTCGACTGGGGAGGGCCTAGCCAAAAACATTCAGTACTTC.

Of note for this clonotype: Germline is not matched at one junction end, which may reflect a read error. The rearrangement joins TRBV5-1 to TRBJ1-1, with D possibly matching TRBD1 (5 bases). Germline CDR1 reads SGHRS; CDR2 reads YFSETQ. There are 14 residues in the CDR3. The CDR3 here is CANSNGHLNTEAFF. The CDR3, as DNA: TGCGCCAACAGCAATGGACATTTGAACACTGAAGCTTTCTTT.

Of note for this clonotype: It is likely a read error, because the conserved phenylalanine at the end of the CDR3 is missing. The chain joins TRBV6-2 or TRBV6-3 to TRBJ2-1; D gene uncertain. The CDR3 spans 13 residues. V was trimmed by 6 bases and J by 8 bases, leaving 14 bases between them. The germline V gene has CDR1 MNHEY and CDR2 SVGEGT. The CDR3: CASRKDGYDEQFL. CDR3 nucleotides: TGTGCCAGCAGAAAGGACGGGTACGATGAGCAGTTCCTC.

With regard to this clonotype: At one boundary the junction diverges from the germline segment, which might be a read error. The gene calls are TRBV10-3 and TRBJ2-3; perhaps TRBD1 as D (5 bases). The CDR3 has 12 residues. Germline assignment: CDR1 ENHRY and CDR2 SYGVKD. The CDR3 protein is CDISEDRDTQYF. CDR3 bases: TGTGACATCAGCGAAGACAGAGATACGCAGTATTTT.

The chain joins TRBV10-3 to TRBJ2-3, with 10 bases aligning to TRBD2. CDR1 and CDR2 from the germline V gene are ENHRY and SYGVKD. V lost 2 bases, J lost 4 bases, and 9 bases stayed unmatched. The CDR3 contains 17 residues. The CDR3 coding sequence is TGTGCCATCAGTGAGAACATAGCGGGAGGCGGAGCAGATACGCAGTATTTT. Amino acid sequence: CAISENIAGGGADTQYF.

The V call is TRBV5-1, the J call TRBJ2-2; TRBD2 agrees at 8 bases. Trimming removed 5 bases from V and 7 bases from J; junction bases left unmatched: 7. The germline V gene encodes CDR1 SGHRS and CDR2 YFSETQ. CDR3 length: 14 amino acids. The CDR3 protein is CASRSGSEVGELFF. The CDR3 DNA sequence: TGCGCCAGCAGAAGCGGGAGCGAAGTCGGGGAGCTGTTTTTT.